The rows below give T cell receptor beta chains drawn from one sample of a study of T cell repertoires in cytomegalovirus infection. TCRdb recomputed calls from the reads with MiXCR, one row per CDR3 protein. The sample lists about 300,000 distinct CDR3 sequences, about 9.2% occurring once. The sample was PBMCs. These receptors all come from a human donor in good health (CMV status not recorded). Some clones in this sample may be carry-over from other donors' samples. Both conserved end residues are part of each CDR3. The order of the fields is J gene, V gene, CDR3 protein.

TRBJ2-4 | TRBV20-1 | CSASIQGTLAKNIQYF
TRBJ2-1 | TRBV7-3 | CASSPQAGTDYNEQFF
TRBJ2-1 | TRBV5-1 | CASSGAQGSYNEQFF
TRBJ2-1 | TRBV7-9 | CASSLGPEGQGINNEQFF
TRBJ2-4 | TRBV20-1 | CSAERGDPERSAKNIQYF
TRBJ1-1 | TRBV7-2 | CASSLAGRGGEAFF
TRBJ1-2 | TRBV29-1 | CSVGGGGDGYTF
TRBJ2-3 | TRBV6-6 | CAGTSGGPKDTQYF
TRBJ1-1 | TRBV25-1 | CASSDSYRNTEAFF
TRBJ2-1 | TRBV7-3 | CASSLTSGTAYNEQFF
TRBJ2-1 | TRBV7-6 | CASSLGPGQGAIGDSYNEQFF
TRBJ2-7 | TRBV7-2 | CASSSIWGGASEQYF
TRBJ2-4 | TRBV3-1 | CASSQIYGGWGNIQYF
TRBJ1-1 | TRBV7-2 | CASSLQYMNTEAFF
TRBJ1-5 | TRBV19 | CATRTGWEVGSNQPQHF
TRBJ1-1 | TRBV10-3 | CAITMTGPNTEAFF
TRBJ1-2 | TRBV29-1 | CSVVGRGGISGYTF
TRBJ2-5 | TRBV12-3/TRBV12-4 | CASSSTGGFRETQYF
TRBJ2-2 | TRBV6-1 | CASSLRGGRITGELFF
TRBJ1-2 | TRBV6-5 | CASSSGLDRGYTF
TRBJ2-6 | TRBV28 | CASSLNRGSGANVLTF
TRBJ1-1 | TRBV7-9 | CASSLRAEAFF
TRBJ1-1 | TRBV28 | CASSLPDRLGAFF
TRBJ1-5 | TRBV20-1 | CSAAGRRSNQPQHF
TRBJ1-2 | TRBV29-1 | CSVTDYGYTF
TRBJ2-3 | TRBV7-9 | CASSPSTETDTQYF
TRBJ2-6 | TRBV5-4 | CASSPSGTGANVLTF
TRBJ2-1 | TRBV19 | CASSKAPINEQFF
TRBJ2-5 | TRBV29-1 | CSVVSKGRETQYF
TRBJ1-1 | TRBV28 | CASSLGPVEAFF